This entry is about one T cell receptor (beta chain). The antigen is unknown. This entry comes from a study of identifying expanded T cells in peripheral blood. Study-wide results and caveats: Across healthy donors, higher total template counts meant significantly greater approximately two-week count variance. About 1.2 clones differed between technical replicates, versus approximately 16 and 20 over time.

Produced via immunoSEQ multiplex PCR; TCRdb's table is partial and in-frame only. The profile shows tens of thousands of clones, roughly 89% of them singletons. Collection occurred without any documented infections or immune events in donors. With 11 bases clipped from V and 7 bases from J, the junction kept 16 bases outside the gene matches. The CDR3 has 15 residues. CDR1 is LNHDA, CDR2 SQIVND, per germline (reference sequence). The V call is TRBV19, the J call TRBJ1-2; 10 bases agree with TRBD1. Material for sequencing was blood. The receptor was derived from a person aged 18 to 69 in good health. CDR3 sequence reads: CASTTVTGGASGYTF. Written as DNA, the CDR3 is TGTGCCTCAACAACCGTGACAGGGGGCGCTTCTGGCTACACCTTC.